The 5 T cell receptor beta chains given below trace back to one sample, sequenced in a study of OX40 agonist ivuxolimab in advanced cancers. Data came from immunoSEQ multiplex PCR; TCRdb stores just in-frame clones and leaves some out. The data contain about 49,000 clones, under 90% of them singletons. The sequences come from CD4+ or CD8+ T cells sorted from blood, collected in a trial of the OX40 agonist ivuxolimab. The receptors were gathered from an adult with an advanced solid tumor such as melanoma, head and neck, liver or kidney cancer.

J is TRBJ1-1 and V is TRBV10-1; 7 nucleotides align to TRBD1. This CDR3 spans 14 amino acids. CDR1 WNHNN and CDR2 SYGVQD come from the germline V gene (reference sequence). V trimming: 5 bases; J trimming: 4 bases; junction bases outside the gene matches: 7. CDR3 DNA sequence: TGCGCCAGCAGTCAAGGGACAGTCTTCACTGAAGCTTTCTTT. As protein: CASSQGTVFTEAFF.

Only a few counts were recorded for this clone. This chain's CDR3 is CASSPGTGTAPYGYTF. The CDR3 DNA reads as TGTGCCAGCAGCCCAGGGACAGGCACGGCCCCCTATGGCTACACCTTC. This rearrangement joins TRBV7-8 to TRBJ1-2, with 8 bases aligning to TRBD1. The V segment lost 5 bases and the J segment 4 bases; nucleotides outside the gene matches: 12. The CDR3 covers 16 residues. Germline CDR1 is SGHVS and CDR2 is FQNEAQ.

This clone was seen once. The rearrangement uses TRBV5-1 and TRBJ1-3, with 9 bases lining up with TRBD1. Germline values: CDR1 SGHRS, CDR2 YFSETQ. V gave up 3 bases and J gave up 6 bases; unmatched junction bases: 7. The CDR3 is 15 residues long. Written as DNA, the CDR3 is TGCGCCAGCAGCTCGACAGGGGGTTCCATAAACACCATATATTTT. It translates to CASSSTGGSINTIYF.

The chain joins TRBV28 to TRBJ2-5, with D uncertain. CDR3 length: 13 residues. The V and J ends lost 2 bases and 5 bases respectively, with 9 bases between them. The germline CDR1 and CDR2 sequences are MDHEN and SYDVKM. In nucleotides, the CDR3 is TGTGCCAGCAGTTTACTCGACGGGGAGACCCAGTACTTC. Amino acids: CASSLLDGETQYF.

CDR3 nucleotide sequence: TGTGCCAGCGGTGATGGGGGCTACGAGCAGTACTTC. Translating it yields CASGDGGYEQYF. J is TRBJ2-7 and V is TRBV27; D may be TRBD1 or TRBD2 (5 bases each). Per germline, CDR1 MNHEY and CDR2 SMNVEV (reference sequence). The V end lost 8 bases, the J end lost 3 bases, and 11 bases lay between the germline ends. The length of the CDR3 is 12 residues.